This TCR beta chain originates from a study of cytomegalovirus exposure and HLA in healthy donors. Germline V CDR1 and CDR2: SGDLS, YYNGEE. The CDR3 totals 13 residues. With V trimmed by 0 bases and J by 6 bases, 3 bases remained unmatched. The PCR was carried out with 60 Vbeta primers and 13 Jbeta primers. Repertoires were generated with immunoSEQ multiplex PCR, while TCRdb's copy carries only in-frame clones and drops some. Of over 150,000 clones in the sample, about 80% were seen once. Study-level points and caveats: Per a later analysis, HLA-associated TCR beta chains showed more clonal expansion than other, equally common TCR beta chains. In vitro data verified a few CMV-associated chains as specific for CMV antigens. In a later analysis, TCR beta V- and J-gene trimming showed a link to a missense DCLRE1C variant.

Worth noting for this clone: What it binds is unknown. The same CDR3 also results from other DNA sequences found in this sample.

When sampled, the donors appeared nominally healthy, though they likely had unrecorded immune exposures. V usage is TRBV9 and J usage is TRBJ2-7, with TRBD1 matching 7 bases. This receptor was obtained from a man aged 25-45 years in good health and CMV-seropositive. The specimen was PBMCs. CDR3 region: CASSVGAGGEQYF. Written as DNA, the CDR3 is TGTGCCAGCAGCGTAGGGGCAGGGGGCGAGCAGTACTTC.